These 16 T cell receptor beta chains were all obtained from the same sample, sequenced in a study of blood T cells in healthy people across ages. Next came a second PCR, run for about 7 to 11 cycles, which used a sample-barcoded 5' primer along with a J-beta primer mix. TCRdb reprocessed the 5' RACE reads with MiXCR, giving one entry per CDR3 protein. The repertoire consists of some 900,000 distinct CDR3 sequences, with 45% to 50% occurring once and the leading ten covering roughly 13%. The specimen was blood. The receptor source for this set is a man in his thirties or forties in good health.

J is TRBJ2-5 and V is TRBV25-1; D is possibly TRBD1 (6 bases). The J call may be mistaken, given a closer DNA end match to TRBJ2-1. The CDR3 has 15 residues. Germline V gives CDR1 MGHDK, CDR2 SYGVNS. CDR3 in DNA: TGTGCCAGCAGCTCCCCGACAGGTCACCAAGAGACCCAGTTCTTC. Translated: CASSSPTGHQETQFF.

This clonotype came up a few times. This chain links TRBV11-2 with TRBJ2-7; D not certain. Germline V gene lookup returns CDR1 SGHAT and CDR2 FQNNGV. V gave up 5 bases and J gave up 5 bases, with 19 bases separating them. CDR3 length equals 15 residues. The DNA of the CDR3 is TGTGCCAGCAGCCCCAGCAGGTTTCTCTCTGACGAGCAGTACTTC. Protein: CASSPSRFLSDEQYF.

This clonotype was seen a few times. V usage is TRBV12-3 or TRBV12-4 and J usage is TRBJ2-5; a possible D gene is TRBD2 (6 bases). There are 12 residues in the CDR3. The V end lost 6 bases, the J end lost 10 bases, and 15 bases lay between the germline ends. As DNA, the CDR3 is TGTGCCAGCAGGCGGGGACCAACAGGCCAGTACTTC. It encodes CASRRGPTGQYF.

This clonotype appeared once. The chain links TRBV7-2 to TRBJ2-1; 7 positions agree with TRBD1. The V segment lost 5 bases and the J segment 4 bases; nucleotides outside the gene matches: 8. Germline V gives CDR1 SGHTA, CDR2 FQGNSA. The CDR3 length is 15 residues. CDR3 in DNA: TGTGCCAGCAGCCCCCTAAGGGGGCCTTACAATGAGCAGTTCTTC. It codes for CASSPLRGPYNEQFF. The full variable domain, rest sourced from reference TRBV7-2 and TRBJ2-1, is GAGVSQSPSNKVTEKGKDVELRCDPISGHTALYWYRQSLGQGLEFLIYFQGNSAPDKSGLPSDRFSAERTGGSVSTLTIQRTQQEDSAVYLCASSPLRGPYNEQFFGPGTRLTVL.

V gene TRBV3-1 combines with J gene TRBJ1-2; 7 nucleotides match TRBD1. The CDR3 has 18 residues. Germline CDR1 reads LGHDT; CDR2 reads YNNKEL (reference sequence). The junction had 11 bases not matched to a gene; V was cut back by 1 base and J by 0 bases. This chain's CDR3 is CASSQVMTGTRANYGYTF. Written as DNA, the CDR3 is TGTGCCAGCAGCCAAGTCATGACAGGGACGAGAGCTAACTATGGCTACACCTTC.

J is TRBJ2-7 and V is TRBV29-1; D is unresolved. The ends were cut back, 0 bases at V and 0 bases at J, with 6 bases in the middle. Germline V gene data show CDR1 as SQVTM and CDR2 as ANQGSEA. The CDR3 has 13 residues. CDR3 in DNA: TGCAGCGTTGAAGACGACGTCTCCTACGAGCAGTACTTC. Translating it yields CSVEDDVSYEQYF.

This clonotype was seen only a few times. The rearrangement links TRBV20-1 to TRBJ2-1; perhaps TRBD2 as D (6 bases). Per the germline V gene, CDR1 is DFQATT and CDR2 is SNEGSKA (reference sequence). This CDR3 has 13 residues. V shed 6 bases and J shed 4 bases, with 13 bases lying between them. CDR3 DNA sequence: TGCAGTGCGAAACCCGGGACTTACAATGAGCAGTTCTTC. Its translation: CSAKPGTYNEQFF.

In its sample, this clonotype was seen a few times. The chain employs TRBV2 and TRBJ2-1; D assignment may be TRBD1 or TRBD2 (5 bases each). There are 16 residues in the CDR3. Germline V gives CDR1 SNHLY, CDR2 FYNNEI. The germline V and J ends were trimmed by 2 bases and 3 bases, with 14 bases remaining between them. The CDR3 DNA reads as TGTGCCAGCAGTGAAAATCGAGGGGCTCGCTACAATGAGCAGTTCTTC. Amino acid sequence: CASSENRGARYNEQFF.

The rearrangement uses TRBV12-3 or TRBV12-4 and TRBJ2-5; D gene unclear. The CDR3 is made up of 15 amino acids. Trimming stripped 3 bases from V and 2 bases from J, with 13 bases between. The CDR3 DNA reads TGTGCCAGCAGTTTCTCCTTACACGGTCAAGAGACCCAGTACTTC. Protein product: CASSFSLHGQETQYF.

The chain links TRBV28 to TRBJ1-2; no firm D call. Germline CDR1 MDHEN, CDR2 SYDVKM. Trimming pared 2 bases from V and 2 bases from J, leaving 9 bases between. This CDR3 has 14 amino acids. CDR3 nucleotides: TGTGCCAGCAGTTTAAATGGGCAGAACTATGGCTACACCTTC. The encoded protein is CASSLNGQNYGYTF.

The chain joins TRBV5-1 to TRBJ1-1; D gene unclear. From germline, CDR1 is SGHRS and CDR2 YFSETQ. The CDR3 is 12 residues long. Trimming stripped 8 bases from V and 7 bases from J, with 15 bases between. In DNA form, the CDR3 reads TGCGCCAGTAGATCAGGAGGAGGTGAAGCTTTCTTT. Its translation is CASRSGGGEAFF.

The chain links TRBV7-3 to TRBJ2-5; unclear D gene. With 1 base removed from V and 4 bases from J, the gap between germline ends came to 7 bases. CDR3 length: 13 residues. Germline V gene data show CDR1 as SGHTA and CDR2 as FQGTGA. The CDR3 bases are TGTGCCAGCAGCTTAATTCCTGGAGAGACCCAGTACTTC. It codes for CASSLIPGETQYF.

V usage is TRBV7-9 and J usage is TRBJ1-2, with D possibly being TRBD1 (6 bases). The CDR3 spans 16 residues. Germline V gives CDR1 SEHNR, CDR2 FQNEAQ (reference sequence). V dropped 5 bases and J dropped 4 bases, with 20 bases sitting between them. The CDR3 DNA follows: TGTGCCAGCAGCCTACCTGGCGGAGGGGGAGCCTATGGCTACACCTTC. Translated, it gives CASSLPGGGGAYGYTF.

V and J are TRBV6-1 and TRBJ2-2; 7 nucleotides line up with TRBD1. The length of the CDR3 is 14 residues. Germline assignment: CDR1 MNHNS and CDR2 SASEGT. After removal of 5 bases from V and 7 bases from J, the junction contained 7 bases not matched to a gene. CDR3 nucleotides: TGTGCCAGCAGTTATACAGGGGTCGGCGGGGAGCTGTTTTTT. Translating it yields CASSYTGVGGELFF.

CDR3 loop: CASRRPAEGEKLFF. In DNA form, the CDR3 reads TGTGCCAGCAGGCGCCCGGCGGAGGGGGAAAAACTGTTTTTT. The rearrangement joins TRBV6-6 to TRBJ1-4; weak D call: TRBD1 (5 bases). The germline V gene has CDR1 MNHNY and CDR2 SVGAGI (reference sequence). V lost 6 bases, J lost 8 bases, and 16 bases lay in between. The CDR3 totals 14 residues.

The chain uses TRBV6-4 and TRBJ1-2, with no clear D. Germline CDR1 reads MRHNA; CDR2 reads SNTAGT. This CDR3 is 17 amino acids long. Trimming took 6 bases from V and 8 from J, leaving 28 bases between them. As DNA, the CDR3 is TGTGCCAGCAGCCCCAGGACCCACGTCCCCAGACGTGACGGCTACACCTTC. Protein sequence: CASSPRTHVPRRDGYTF.